Shown below are 23 T cell receptor beta chains from a single sample sequenced in a study of control samples from healthy donors and cancer patients. Generated by immunoSEQ multiplex PCR, the TCRdb table keeps only in-frame clones and is missing some. The sample has about 85,000 clones; nearly 90% are singletons. Sample: blood. The source is a man aged 50-59 years in good health.

The rearrangement joins TRBV10-3 to TRBJ2-5; D might be TRBD1 or TRBD2, each matching 6 bases. CDR1 is ENHRY, CDR2 SYGVKD, per germline. This CDR3 is 18 amino acids long. The ends were cut back, 3 bases at V and 5 bases at J, with 25 bases in the middle. The CDR3 is CAISDPRGQMSPPETQYF. The CDR3 DNA reads TGTGCCATCAGTGACCCCCGGGGGCAGATGTCTCCTCCCGAGACCCAGTACTTC.

CDR3: CAWRWNYGYTF. In DNA form, the CDR3 reads TGTGCCTGGCGGTGGAACTATGGCTACACCTTC. The V call is TRBV30, the J call TRBJ1-2, with unresolved D. The CDR3 contains 11 residues. Germline loops: CDR1 GTSNPN, CDR2 SVGIG (reference sequence). Trimming took 5 bases from V and 2 from J, leaving 6 bases between them.

The chain joins TRBV4-1 to TRBJ2-7, with 11 bases fitting TRBD2. The CDR3 covers 15 residues. V lost 1 base, J lost 2 bases, and 1 base stayed unmatched. CDR1 is MGHRA, CDR2 YSYEKL, per germline. CDR3 residues: CASSQGGLAAYEQYF. In DNA, the CDR3 is TGCGCCAGCAGCCAAGGGGGACTAGCGGCCTACGAGCAGTACTTC.

This clone was detected only a few times. J is TRBJ1-5 and V is TRBV10-3; D remains ambiguous. CDR3 size: 14 residues. V was shortened by 0 bases and J by 3 bases, with 6 bases between the two germline ends. Per germline, CDR1 ENHRY and CDR2 SYGVKD. The DNA for the CDR3 is TGTGCCATCAGTGAGTCCCGCTACAATCAGCCCCAGCATTTT. As protein: CAISESRYNQPQHF.

This chain uses TRBV30 with TRBJ1-3; the D is unclear. Deletions cut 5 bases from V and 4 bases from J, with 9 bases between. The CDR3 extends over 12 amino acids. CDR1 is GTSNPN, CDR2 SVGIG, per germline (reference sequence). The CDR3 DNA reads as TGTGCCTGGGGAGGGATCGGAAACACCATATATTTT. It yields the protein CAWGGIGNTIYF. The full variable domain, its missing parts supplied by reference TRBV30 and TRBJ1-3, is SQTIHQWPATLVQPVGSPLSLECTVEGTSNPNLYWYRQAAGRGLQLLFYSVGIGQISSEVPQNLSASRPQDRQFILSSKKLLLSDSGFYLCAWGGIGNTIYFGEGSWLTVV.

The J gene is TRBJ1-1, the V gene TRBV7-9, with D perhaps TRBD1 (6 bases). The V gene lost 5 bases and the J gene lost 1 base, with 8 bases spanning the gap. CDR1 and CDR2 from the germline V gene are SEHNR and FQNEAQ (reference sequence). CDR3 size: 13 residues. This chain's CDR3 is CASSTQGNTEAFF. In DNA form, the CDR3 reads TGTGCCAGCAGCACACAGGGGAACACTGAAGCTTTCTTT.

The chain is built from TRBV2 and TRBJ1-3; TRBD1 agrees at 11 bases. Germline V lookup: CDR1 SNHLY, CDR2 FYNNEI. Germline trimming cut 10 bases from V and 2 bases from J; bases unmatched to any gene: 4. The CDR3 runs to 14 residues. The CDR3 DNA follows: TGTGCCACTGGGACAGGGGGTCCTGGAAACACCATATATTTT. Its protein product is CATGTGGPGNTIYF.

V gene TRBV6-5 combines with J gene TRBJ2-7; 8 bases match TRBD2. This CDR3 is 15 amino acids long. Per germline, CDR1 MNHEY and CDR2 SVGAGI. Trimming removed 6 bases from V and 0 bases from J; junction bases left unmatched: 7. CDR3 residues: CASSPAGGSSYEQYF. The CDR3 DNA reads TGTGCCAGCAGCCCGGCGGGGGGCTCCTCCTACGAGCAGTACTTC.

As DNA, the CDR3 is TGTGCCAGCAGCCGAGGACAGGGAGGCAATGAGCAGTTCTTC. Its translation: CASSRGQGGNEQFF. V gene TRBV5-5 combines with J gene TRBJ2-1, with 8 bases that match TRBD1. CDR3 length equals 14 residues. CDR1 is SGHKS and CDR2 is YYEKEE in the germline V gene (reference sequence). With V trimmed by 4 bases and J by 6 bases, 6 bases remained unmatched.

The chain recombines TRBV5-1 with TRBJ2-2; no clear D. There are 12 residues in the CDR3. V gave up 4 bases and J gave up 13 bases, with 14 bases separating them. The germline gives CDR1 SGHRS, CDR2 YFSETQ. The CDR3 nucleotides are TGCGCCAGCAGCCTGGACGGTCGAGTGCTGTTTTTT. Translated: CASSLDGRVLFF.

This clone was found once. The chain carries TRBV6-5 and TRBJ2-2, with D maybe TRBD2 (5 bases). Germline V gives CDR1 MNHEY, CDR2 SVGAGI. Deletions cut 6 bases from V and 7 bases from J, with 12 bases between. The CDR3 has 13 residues. Here the CDR3 DNA reads TGTGCCAGCAGGCTATCCGGAGGCGGGGAGCTGTTTTTT. This sequence encodes CASRLSGGGELFF.

The rearrangement uses TRBV16 and TRBJ1-5, with unresolved D. The V gene's germline CDR1 is KGHSY and CDR2 FQNENV. V lost 0 bases and J 0 bases, leaving 9 bases between the germline ends. This CDR3 spans 16 amino acids. In nucleotides, the CDR3 is TGTGCCAGCAGCCAATCTGTAGGTTATAGCAATCAGCCCCAGCATTTT. It is translated as CASSQSVGYSNQPQHF.

The CDR3 sequence is CASSLDSFPIPYEQYF. The CDR3 bases are TGTGCCAGCAGCTTGGACTCATTCCCGATTCCCTACGAGCAGTACTTC. The chain couples TRBV5-5 to TRBJ2-7; no definite D call. Trimming pared 0 bases from V and 2 bases from J, leaving 15 bases between. The CDR3 spans 16 residues. CDR1 is SGHKS and CDR2 is YYEKEE in the germline V gene (reference sequence).

The chain carries TRBV6-2 or TRBV6-3 and TRBJ2-7, with no clear D. Trimming removed 2 bases at V and 5 bases at J, with 4 bases between. The CDR3 sequence is 11 residues long. CDR1 and CDR2 (germline): MNHEY, SVGEGT. Here the CDR3 DNA reads TGTGCCAGCAGTTACGTCCACGAGCAGTACTTC. Its translation is CASSYVHEQYF.

The J gene is TRBJ1-2, the V gene TRBV5-1; D remains unclear. Germline CDR1 SGHRS, CDR2 YFSETQ. V lost 4 bases and J lost 5, with 9 bases in between. The CDR3 covers 12 residues. In nucleotides, the CDR3 is TGCGCCAGCAGCCCTATAGATTATGGCTACACCTTC. It specifies CASSPIDYGYTF.

The V call is TRBV29-1, the J call TRBJ1-1, with a possible D match to TRBD1 (6 bases). Germline V gene data show CDR1 as SQVTM and CDR2 as ANQGSEA. The CDR3 consists of 13 residues. V lost 4 bases and J lost 11, with 20 bases in between. The CDR3 coding sequence is TGCAGCGTTGCTGGGACAACCGAGGGAGGGGCTTTCTTT. Translating it yields CSVAGTTEGGAFF.

V gene TRBV6-6 combines with J gene TRBJ1-2; D unresolved. The CDR3 covers 13 residues. Trimming removed 5 bases at V and 6 bases at J, with 13 bases between. The germline CDR1 and CDR2 sequences are MNHNY and SVGAGI (reference sequence). For the CDR3, the DNA is TGTGCCAGCAGTACCCGCCAGGACGATGGCTACACCTTC. Amino acid sequence: CASSTRQDDGYTF.

This chain links TRBV7-8 with TRBJ1-4; D possibly corresponds to TRBD1 (5 bases). Germline loops: CDR1 SGHVS, CDR2 FQNEAQ. This CDR3 comprises 14 residues. The V and J ends lost 1 base and 10 bases respectively, with 13 bases between them. CDR3 residues: CASSLEGLGGKLFF. CDR3 coding DNA: TGTGCCAGCAGCTTAGAGGGCCTGGGGGGAAAACTGTTTTTT.

The V call is TRBV6-1, the J call TRBJ1-2, with 7 bases fitting TRBD1. Germline V gene data show CDR1 as MNHNS and CDR2 as SASEGT. The CDR3 is 15 residues long. V was clipped by 1 base and J by 8 bases; unmatched bases: 10. The CDR3 DNA reads TGTGCCAGCAGTGAAGTGGGGGCAGGGACAGTAGGCTACACCTTC. Protein product: CASSEVGAGTVGYTF.

J is TRBJ1-1 and V is TRBV7-9, with D maybe TRBD1 (5 bases). Per germline, CDR1 SEHNR and CDR2 FQNEAQ (reference sequence). This CDR3 has 16 residues. V was trimmed by 2 bases and J by 4 bases, leaving 17 bases between them. Here the CDR3 reads CASSLRAGAVGTEAFF. As DNA, the CDR3 is TGTGCCAGCAGCTTAAGGGCCGGGGCAGTCGGCACTGAAGCTTTCTTT.

The chain employs TRBV3-1 (or the pseudogene TRBV3-2) and TRBJ2-7; TRBD1 matches at 8 bases. This CDR3 is built from 15 residues. Germline V CDR1 and CDR2: LGHDT, YNNKEL (reference sequence). After removal of 4 bases from V and 2 bases from J, the junction contained 7 bases not matched to a gene. CDR3 nucleotides: TGTGCCAGCAGCCTGGAAGGACAGGGTGCCTACGAGCAGTACTTC. It encodes CASSLEGQGAYEQYF.

V usage is TRBV18 and J usage is TRBJ1-5; 8 bases align to TRBD1. J gave up 6 bases and V 5 bases, and 6 bases lay outside the gene matches. CDR3 length equals 14 residues. From germline, CDR1 is KGHSH and CDR2 LQKENI. The CDR3 is CASSYQGAGQPQHF. CDR3 nucleotide sequence: TGTGCCAGCTCATACCAGGGGGCGGGTCAGCCCCAGCATTTT.

The rearrangement joins TRBV28 to TRBJ1-5, with 7 bases that match TRBD1. After removal of 6 bases from V and 0 bases from J, the junction contained 5 bases not matched to a gene. Germline CDR1 is MDHEN and CDR2 is SYDVKM. CDR3 length: 15 residues. The CDR3 reads CASSDQGVSNQPQHF. In DNA form, the CDR3 reads TGTGCCAGCAGCGACCAGGGGGTTAGCAATCAGCCCCAGCATTTT.